The rows below give T cell receptor beta chains drawn from one sample of a study of cytomegalovirus exposure and HLA in healthy donors. Libraries were prepared by immunoSEQ multiplex PCR; TCRdb keeps only in-frame clonotypes and omits some of them. Of approximately 180,000 clones detected, about 83% appear once; the ten largest clones hold under 5%. Sequenced input: PBMCs. The receptors were sampled from a girl between 5 and 17 years old in good health and CMV-seropositive. CDR3s include the opening cysteine and the closing phenylalanine or tryptophan. Fields, in order: clone size, V gene, J gene, D gene, CDR3 protein, CDR3 DNA. The D gene is left open where the match is weak. Only part of the rows carry a size: once, few, many, or a class if the clone is expanded.

-,TRBV7-9,TRBJ2-7,-,CASSSPGVNPYEQYF,TGTGCCAGCAGCTCCCCGGGAGTTAATCCCTACGAGCAGTACTTC
-,TRBV28,TRBJ2-7,-,CASSPLLRTPEGIYEQYF,TGTGCCAGCAGCCCCCTTTTGAGGACTCCAGAGGGAATCTACGAGCAGTACTTC
few,TRBV18,TRBJ2-5,TRBD1,CASSPGTGGETQYF,TGTGCCAGCTCACCTGGGACAGGTGGAGAGACCCAGTACTTC
once,TRBV7-6,TRBJ2-2,-,CASSLLTGTNTGELFF,TGTGCCAGCAGCCTCCTGACGGGAACGAACACCGGGGAGCTGTTTTTT
few,TRBV4-2,TRBJ2-3,-,CASSQDPTGGTDTQYF,TGTGCCAGCAGCCAAGATCCTACGGGGGGCACAGATACGCAGTATTTT
-,TRBV30,TRBJ1-1,TRBD1,CAWSVLITGGAFF,TGTGCCTGGAGTGTACTAATAACAGGGGGAGCTTTCTTT
-,TRBV15,TRBJ2-1,-,CATSRASGDYNEQFF,TGTGCCACCAGCAGAGCGTCAGGGGATTACAATGAGCAGTTCTTC
-,TRBV11-1,TRBJ1-3,TRBD1,CASSQTGASGNTIYF,TGTGCCAGCAGCCAAACAGGGGCGTCAGGAAACACCATATATTTT
-,TRBV7-2,TRBJ1-2,-,CASSPIPGSNYTF,TGTGCCAGCAGCCCGATACCCGGGTCGAACTACACCTTC
-,TRBV9,TRBJ2-3,TRBD1,CASSVPGQGTPDTQYF,TGTGCCAGCAGCGTTCCGGGACAGGGCACCCCAGATACGCAGTATTTT
-,TRBV14,TRBJ1-5,TRBD1,CASSPDWGQGVNQPQHF,TGTGCCAGCAGCCCTGATTGGGGACAGGGGGTTAATCAGCCCCAGCATTTT
-,TRBV9,TRBJ2-2,-,CASRRLANTGELFF,TGTGCCAGCAGAAGACTGGCGAACACCGGGGAGCTGTTTTTT
once,TRBV19,TRBJ1-2,-,CASSINWTDLLNYGYTF,TGTGCCAGTAGTATTAACTGGACAGATCTCTTAAACTATGGCTACACCTTC
-,TRBV28,TRBJ2-5,TRBD1,CASSSQGARDEQYF,TGTGCCAGCAGTTCACAGGGGGCCAGGGATGAGCAGTACTTC
-,TRBV7-6,TRBJ2-3,TRBD2,CASSLVNSGSTDTQYF,TGTGCCAGCAGCTTAGTCAATAGCGGGAGCACAGATACGCAGTATTTT
-,TRBV15,TRBJ2-1,TRBD1,CATKLTGGINEQFF,TGTGCCACCAAGTTAACAGGGGGGATCAATGAGCAGTTCTTC
once,TRBV11-1,TRBJ1-2,-,CASSPTGFFGYTF,TGTGCCAGCAGCCCAACAGGTTTCTTTGGCTACACCTTC
few,TRBV5-6,TRBJ1-5,-,CASSFSGWVQPQHF,TGTGCCAGCAGCTTTTCAGGCTGGGTCCAGCCCCAGCATTTT
-,TRBV6-5,TRBJ1-6,TRBD1,CASSYAAGDSSSPLHF,TGTGCCAGCAGTTACGCGGCCGGGGACAGCAGTTCACCCCTCCACTTT
-,TRBV5-1,TRBJ2-1,TRBD2,CASSPPRGGYNEQFF,TGCGCCAGCAGCCCCCCACGGGGGGGTTACAATGAGCAGTTCTTC
-,TRBV4-1,TRBJ2-1,TRBD1,CASSSSGTGNHEQFF,TGCGCCAGCAGCTCATCTGGGACAGGGAACCATGAGCAGTTCTTC
-,TRBV7-2,TRBJ1-6,TRBD1,CASSPGQGRYSPLHF,TGTGCCAGCAGCCCCGGACAGGGGAGGTATTCACCCCTCCACTTT
-,TRBV20-1,TRBJ2-1,-,CSPRGDEQFF,TGCAGTCCACGCGGCGATGAGCAGTTCTTC
-,TRBV14,TRBJ2-7,TRBD1,CASSQHGWDSSTYEQYF,TGTGCCAGCAGCCAGCATGGCTGGGACAGTTCGACCTACGAGCAGTACTTC
-,TRBV7-3,TRBJ2-3,TRBD1,CASSPRDRLSDTQYF,TGTGCCAGCAGCCCCCGGGACAGGCTTTCAGATACGCAGTATTTT
-,TRBV14,TRBJ1-2,-,CASSPDIYGYTF,TGTGCCAGCAGCCCGGACATCTATGGCTACACCTTC
-,TRBV6-5,TRBJ1-2,-,CASSYVGTANYGYTF,TGTGCCAGCAGTTACGTCGGAACAGCTAACTATGGCTACACCTTC
-,TRBV13,TRBJ2-5,-,CASSRGETQYF,TGTGCCAGCAGCCGCGGGGAGACCCAGTACTTC
-,TRBV28,TRBJ2-1,TRBD1,CASRGMVEDRGLHNEQFF,TGTGCCAGCAGGGGGATGGTTGAGGACAGGGGCTTGCACAATGAGCAGTTCTTC
-,TRBV7-2,TRBJ1-1,TRBD1,CASTIDRVTEAFF,TGTGCCAGCACCATCGACAGGGTCACTGAAGCTTTCTTT
-,TRBV2,TRBJ1-1,-,CASSESRPGGTEAFF,TGTGCCAGCAGTGAAAGCCGGCCAGGAGGCACTGAAGCTTTCTTT
-,TRBV5-1,TRBJ1-3,TRBD1,CASSHGQGAGAGNTIYF,TGCGCCAGCAGCCACGGACAGGGAGCGGGCGCTGGAAACACCATATATTTT
-,TRBV7-2,TRBJ2-5,-,CASSPGLYEYF,TGTGCCAGCAGCCCGGGTCTGTACGAGTACTTC
-,TRBV28,TRBJ2-7,-,CASRTNYEQYF,TGTGCCAGCAGAACAAACTACGAGCAGTACTTC
-,TRBV7-9,TRBJ1-5,-,CASSPPEGSNQPQHF,TGTGCCAGCAGCCCCCCGGAGGGATCGAATCAGCCCCAGCATTTT
once,TRBV9,TRBJ2-3,-,CASSVVGATDTQYF,TGTGCCAGCAGCGTAGTGGGGGCAACAGATACGCAGTATTTT
-,TRBV1,TRBJ2-2,-,CTSSQAGLAGGPGHRELFF,TGCACCAGCAGCCAGGCGGGACTAGCGGGGGGGCCGGGTCACCGGGAGCTGTTTTTT
-,TRBV5-4,TRBJ1-1,-,CASSLAEGFTEAFF,TGTGCCAGCAGCTTGGCAGAGGGATTCACTGAAGCTTTCTTT
-,TRBV6-6,TRBJ1-4,-,CASHFGQLNEKLFF,TGTGCCAGTCACTTCGGACAGCTAAATGAAAAACTGTTTTTT
few,TRBV5-6,TRBJ1-6,-,CASSPRRTGNYSPLHF,TGTGCCAGCAGCCCCAGGAGAACCGGGAATTATTCACCCCTCCACTTT
-,TRBV7-9,TRBJ1-5,TRBD1,CASSTGDSPVQPQHF,TGTGCCAGCAGCACAGGGGACAGCCCCGTTCAGCCCCAGCATTTT
-,TRBV15,TRBJ1-5,TRBD1,CATSNTPDRARDQPQHF,TGTGCCACCAGCAACACCCCGGACAGGGCCCGAGATCAGCCCCAGCATTTT